The 24 T cell receptor beta chains presented below share a single source sample, sequenced in a study of blood T cell repertoires in COVID-19. The repertoire was sequenced with immunoSEQ multiplex PCR; TCRdb's copy has only in-frame clones and lacks some. This sample has around 210,000 clones; 65% to 90% occur once, and the top ten carry 4.5% to 5.5%. Sequenced sample: peripheral blood. Every receptor here comes from a man aged 45-60 years with COVID-19, enrolled during active disease.

This clone was counted between two and nine times. This rearrangement joins TRBV29-1 to TRBJ1-3, with 7 bases fitting TRBD1. The length of the CDR3 is 16 residues. V lost 6 bases to trimming and J lost 0 bases; unmatched junction nucleotides: 11. The germline V gene has CDR1 SQVTM and CDR2 ANQGSEA. CDR3 in amino acids: CSVWGTVPNSGNTIYF. CDR3 DNA: TGCAGCGTCTGGGGGACAGTCCCTAACTCTGGAAACACCATATATTTT.

The chain employs TRBV6-2 or TRBV6-3 and TRBJ2-5; TRBD2 might be the D (6 bases). Trimming left V 2 bases short and J 4 bases short, with 14 bases between. This CDR3 comprises 15 residues. Germline CDR1 and CDR2: MNHEY and SVGEGT. This CDR3 reads CASSYGTGGVETQYF. The CDR3 region has the DNA TGTGCCAGCAGTTACGGGACCGGGGGTGTAGAGACCCAGTACTTC.

The V and J genes are TRBV5-1 and TRBJ1-3, with D perhaps TRBD1 (6 bases). CDR3 length: 16 amino acids. Germline CDR1 reads SGHRS; CDR2 reads YFSETQ. The ends were cut back, 2 bases at V and 0 bases at J, with 12 bases in the middle. The CDR3 sequence: CASSLQGMGSGNTIYF. CDR3 coding DNA: TGCGCCAGCAGCTTACAGGGAATGGGCTCTGGAAACACCATATATTTT.

This clone was seen just once. V and J are TRBV7-9 and TRBJ2-7; D is possibly TRBD1 (6 bases). Trimming shortened V by 2 bases and J by 2 bases, and 10 bases separated the two germline ends. Germline V gene data show CDR1 as SEHNR and CDR2 as FQNEAQ (reference sequence). The CDR3 runs 14 residues. The CDR3 here is CASSLHGTTYEQYF. In DNA, the CDR3 is TGTGCCAGCAGCTTACACGGGACAACCTACGAGCAGTACTTC.

The rearrangement links TRBV6-6 to TRBJ1-1, with no clear D. CDR3 length: 12 amino acids. Deletions cut 5 bases from V and 6 bases from J, with 10 bases between. The germline V gene encodes CDR1 MNHNY and CDR2 SVGAGI (reference sequence). CDR3 DNA: TGTGCCAGCAGTCTTGACACCTCTGAAGCTTTCTTT. It encodes CASSLDTSEAFF.

The chain employs TRBV30 and TRBJ1-1, with D possibly TRBD1 on 6 matching bases. V lost 2 bases, J lost 1 base, and 14 bases lay in between. This CDR3 comprises 15 residues. CDR1 is GTSNPN, CDR2 SVGIG, per germline (reference sequence). The CDR3 is CAWSLPGHPNTEAFF. The CDR3, as DNA: TGTGCCTGGAGTTTACCGGGACACCCGAACACTGAAGCTTTCTTT.

The J gene is TRBJ2-3, the V gene TRBV20-1, with D perhaps matching TRBD1 (6 bases). Trimming removed 1 base from V and 12 bases from J, with 11 bases in between. Germline V lookup: CDR1 DFQATT, CDR2 SNEGSKA (reference sequence). The CDR3 sequence is 11 residues long. The CDR3 reads CSARVARGQYF. In nucleotides, the CDR3 is TGCAGTGCTAGAGTCGCCAGGGGCCAGTATTTT.

CDR3: CASTSGRSHNQPQHF. In DNA form, the CDR3 reads TGTGCCAGCACCTCGGGGAGGTCACACAATCAGCCCCAGCATTTT. V usage is TRBV2 and J usage is TRBJ1-5; D unclear. This CDR3 has 15 amino acids. Germline CDR1 is SNHLY and CDR2 is FYNNEI. With 7 bases removed from V and 3 bases from J, the gap between germline ends came to 16 bases.

The chain carries TRBV11-2 and TRBJ1-3; 7 nucleotides line up with TRBD1. CDR1 SGHAT and CDR2 FQNNGV come from the germline V gene. The CDR3 runs to 15 residues. V dropped 5 bases and J dropped 3; count of bases not matched to a gene: 7. The DNA of the CDR3 is TGTGCCAGCAGCCCCGGACAGGCCGATGGAAACACCATATATTTT. Its translation is CASSPGQADGNTIYF.

The rearrangement links TRBV14 to TRBJ2-2, with TRBD1 as a possible D gene (5 bases). Germline CDR1 is SGHDN and CDR2 is FVKESK. The V end was cut by 0 bases, the J end by 2 bases, with 13 bases between. The CDR3 covers 17 residues. Here the CDR3 reads CASSQDLRTPNTGELFF. Written as DNA, the CDR3 is TGTGCCAGCAGCCAAGATTTGAGGACACCCAACACCGGGGAGCTGTTTTTT.

In its sample, this clone was seen many times. The rearrangement uses TRBV4-2 and TRBJ1-2; 7 nucleotides align to TRBD1. Trimming took 1 base from V and 0 from J; bases not matched to a gene: 2. Looked up from germline, CDR1 is LGHNA and CDR2 is YNFKEQ. This CDR3 region has 15 residues. CDR3 sequence reads: CASSQGQGPNYGYTF. CDR3 nucleotides: TGTGCCAGCAGCCAAGGACAGGGACCTAACTATGGCTACACCTTC.

The J gene is TRBJ2-7, the V gene TRBV5-4, with TRBD1 matching 8 bases. Germline V gives CDR1 SGHNT, CDR2 YYREEE (reference sequence). This CDR3 has 13 residues. V was clipped by 4 bases and J by 3 bases; unmatched bases: 3. CDR3 bases: TGTGCCAGCAGCGCAGGACAGGGCTACGAGCAGTACTTC. Its translation: CASSAGQGYEQYF.

This rearrangement joins TRBV6-5 to TRBJ1-5; 8 bases are a match to TRBD1. V trimming: 6 bases; J trimming: 1 base; junction bases outside the gene matches: 5. The germline gives CDR1 MNHEY, CDR2 SVGAGI. There are 15 residues in the CDR3. CDR3 residues: CASRLGQGSNQPQHF. Here the CDR3 DNA reads TGTGCCAGCAGACTCGGACAGGGCAGCAATCAGCCCCAGCATTTT.

The rearrangement uses TRBV28 and TRBJ2-7, with 10 bases identical to TRBD1. J was trimmed by 6 bases and V by 2 bases; bases with no gene match: 4. Germline V gene sequence: CDR1 MDHEN, CDR2 SYDVKM. The CDR3 is 14 residues long. The CDR3 nucleotides are TGTGCCAGCAGTTTACATCGGACAGGGGGCGAGCAGTACTTC. Protein sequence: CASSLHRTGGEQYF.

This chain links TRBV13 with TRBJ1-1, with D possibly matching TRBD1 (6 bases). The CDR3 contains 12 residues. Between the trimmed V and J ends, which lost 4 bases and 10 bases, there was a span of 13 bases. CDR1 is PRHDT and CDR2 is FYEKMQ in the germline V gene (reference sequence). The CDR3 DNA is TGTGCCAGCAGCTACAGGGTCCCCGGAGCTTTCTTT. Translation: CASSYRVPGAFF.

This clone was detected once. The genes are TRBV4-1 and TRBJ2-7; TRBD1 matches 7 bases. Germline V lookup: CDR1 MGHRA, CDR2 YSYEKL. The CDR3 totals 16 residues. V dropped 0 bases and J dropped 4; count of bases not matched to a gene: 9. This CDR3 is CASSQDAQGQPYEQYF. The CDR3 DNA follows: TGCGCCAGCAGCCAAGATGCCCAGGGACAGCCTTACGAGCAGTACTTC.

V is TRBV19 and J is TRBJ2-1, with 10 bases that match TRBD2. The germline gives CDR1 LNHDA, CDR2 SQIVND (reference sequence). The CDR3 totals 17 residues. V gave up 6 bases and J gave up 0 bases; unmatched junction bases: 8. DNA of the CDR3: TGTGCCAGTAGCCAAGCGGGGGGGGCAAGCTCCTACAATGAGCAGTTCTTC. Its translation is CASSQAGGASSYNEQFF.

The chain carries TRBV21-1 and TRBJ2-7; the tabulated D call, TRBD1, remains unverified against the DNA. TRBV21-1 is a pseudogene locus. CDR3 length equals 15 residues. CDR3 nucleotides: TGTGCCAGCAGCTACCGGGACAGGGGATCCTACGAGCAGTACTTC. It translates to CASSYRDRGSYEQYF.

The V call is TRBV27, the J call TRBJ2-6, with D unclear. Trimming cost V 9 bases and J 0 bases, with 12 bases left between them. Germline values: CDR1 MNHEY, CDR2 SMNVEV (reference sequence). The CDR3 spans 15 residues. The CDR3 DNA reads TGTGCCAGTACAAGAGGAAGCTCTGGGGCCAACGTCCTGACTTTC. Its translation: CASTRGSSGANVLTF.

This clone was seen only once. V usage is TRBV4-2 and J usage is TRBJ2-3; D is uncertain. The CDR3 has 14 residues. CDR1 and CDR2 from the germline V gene are LGHNA and YNFKEQ. V lost 0 bases, J lost 0 bases, and 4 bases lay in between. CDR3 sequence reads: CASSQDHSTDTQYF. The CDR3 nucleotides are TGTGCCAGCAGCCAAGATCATAGCACAGATACGCAGTATTTT.

This clone occurred a few times. This rearrangement joins TRBV7-2 to TRBJ1-3, with D uncertain. CDR3 length equals 16 residues. The germline V gene encodes CDR1 SGHTA and CDR2 FQGNSA. The V and J ends lost 5 bases and 1 base respectively, with 15 bases between them. CDR3 nucleotide sequence: TGTGCCAGCAGCCCGTCCCTTTTTCGGTCTGGAAACACCATATATTTT. As protein: CASSPSLFRSGNTIYF.

The rearrangement uses TRBV21-1 and TRBJ1-5; the table's TRBD1 call for D was not verified on the DNA. TRBV21-1 is a pseudogene segment. The CDR3 runs to 19 residues. The CDR3 region is CASSNTHETVVISNQPQHF. CDR3 DNA: TGTGCCAGCAGCAATACACACGAGACAGTAGTCATTAGCAATCAGCCCCAGCATTTT.

In its sample, this clone was seen once. The V gene is TRBV5-1, the J gene TRBJ2-1; 8 nucleotides line up with TRBD2. The CDR3 runs to 15 residues. Per the germline V gene, CDR1 is SGHRS and CDR2 is YFSETQ. J was trimmed by 8 bases and V by 4 bases; bases with no gene match: 11. The CDR3 nucleotides read TGCGCCAGCAGCCTCCAGACAGCGGGGGACGATGAGCAGTTCTTC. Amino acid sequence: CASSLQTAGDDEQFF.

The V and J genes are TRBV7-9 and TRBJ1-2; D is perhaps TRBD1 (6 bases). Germline loops: CDR1 SEHNR, CDR2 FQNEAQ (reference sequence). The CDR3 has 15 residues. Trimming pared 5 bases from V and 2 bases from J, leaving 15 bases between. The CDR3 coding sequence is TGTGCCAGCAGCCCACCTACGACAGGAAACTATGGCTACACCTTC. Protein: CASSPPTTGNYGYTF. Full variable domain (remainder filled in from reference TRBV7-9 and TRBJ1-2): DTGVSQNPRHKITKRGQNVTFRCDPISEHNRLYWYRQTLGQGPEFLTYFQNEAQLEKSRLLSDRFSAERPKGSFSTLEIQRTEQGDSAMYLCASSPPTTGNYGYTFGSGTRLTVV.